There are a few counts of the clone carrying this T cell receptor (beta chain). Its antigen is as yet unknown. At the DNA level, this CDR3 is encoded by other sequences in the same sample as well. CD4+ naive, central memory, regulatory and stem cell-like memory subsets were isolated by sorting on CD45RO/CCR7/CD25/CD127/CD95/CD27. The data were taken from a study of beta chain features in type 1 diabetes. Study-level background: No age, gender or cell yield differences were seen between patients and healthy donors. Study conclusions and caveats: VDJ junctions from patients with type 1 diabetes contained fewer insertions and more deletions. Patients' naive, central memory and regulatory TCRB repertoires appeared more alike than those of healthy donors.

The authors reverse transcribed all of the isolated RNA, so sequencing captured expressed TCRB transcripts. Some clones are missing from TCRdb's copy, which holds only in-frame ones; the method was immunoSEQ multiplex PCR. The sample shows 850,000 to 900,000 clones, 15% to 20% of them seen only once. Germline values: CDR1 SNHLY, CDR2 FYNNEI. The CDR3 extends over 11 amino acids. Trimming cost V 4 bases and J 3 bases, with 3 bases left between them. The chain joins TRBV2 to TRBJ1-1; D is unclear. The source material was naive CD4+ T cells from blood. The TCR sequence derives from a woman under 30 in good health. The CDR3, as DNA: TGTGCCAGCAGTGTCCACACTGAAGCTTTCTTT. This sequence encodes CASSVHTEAFF.